This T cell receptor beta chain was profiled in a study of memory CD4+ T cells and cytomegalovirus serostatus. Germline CDR1 and CDR2: LNHDA and SQIVND (reference sequence). This CDR3 has 16 amino acids. Trimming left V 7 bases short and J 0 bases short, with 16 bases between. Single viable CD3+CD4+CD8-CD45RO+ cells were sorted as the memory CD4+ T cells. The data were produced by immunoSEQ multiplex PCR, yet TCRdb's version contains in-frame clones alone and is incomplete. The sample includes about 25,000 clones, around 75% of them seen just once. This clone was seen more than once but under ten times.

The V call is TRBV19, the J call TRBJ1-3; D ambiguous. The sequence was obtained from an adult in good health and CMV-seronegative. Sequenced input: memory CD4+ T cells from blood. The CDR3, as DNA: TGTGCCAGTATGAGGGATACGGGCTACTCTGGAAACACCATATATTTT. Protein sequence: CASMRDTGYSGNTIYF.